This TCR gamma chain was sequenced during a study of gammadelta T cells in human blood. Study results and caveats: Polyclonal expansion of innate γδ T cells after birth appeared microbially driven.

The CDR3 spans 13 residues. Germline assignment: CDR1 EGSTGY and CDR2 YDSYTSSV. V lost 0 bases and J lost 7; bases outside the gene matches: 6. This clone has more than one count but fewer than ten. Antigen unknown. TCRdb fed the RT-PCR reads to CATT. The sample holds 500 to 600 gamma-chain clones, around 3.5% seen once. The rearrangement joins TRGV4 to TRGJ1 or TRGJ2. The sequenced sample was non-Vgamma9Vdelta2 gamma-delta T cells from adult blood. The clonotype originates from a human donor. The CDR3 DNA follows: TGTGCCACCTGGGATGGGTCGTGGTATAAGAAACTCTTT. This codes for CATWDGSWYKKLF.